This T cell receptor beta chain was documented in a study of glioma-infiltrating T cells after dendritic cell vaccination. Overall study context: Autologous tumor lysate was loaded overnight onto monocyte-derived dendritic cells grown less than 8 days with IL-4 and GM-CSF.

Amplification used 60 V beta primers and 13 J beta primers. The assay was immunoSEQ multiplex PCR, and TCRdb's table has in-frame clones only and misses some. This sample has about 63,000 clones, with more than 75% found just once. Looked up from germline, CDR1 is SQVTM and CDR2 is ANQGSEA. This CDR3 has 14 residues. The V and J ends lost 6 bases and 0 bases, in that order; junction bases with no gene match: 5. Noted time point: after dendritic cell vaccination, including at tumor progression/relapse. Selection required adequate fresh-frozen tumor tissue plus more than two years' survival data. The receptor comes from a human donor with glioblastoma. The specimen comprised blood, sampled after dendritic cell vaccination. V gene TRBV29-1 combines with J gene TRBJ1-5; 7 nucleotides match TRBD1. CDR3 protein: CSVSDRNSNQPQHF. The CDR3 coding sequence is TGCAGCGTCTCGGACAGGAATAGCAATCAGCCCCAGCATTTT.